Many counts were recorded for the clone carrying this T cell receptor (beta chain). The sample belongs to a study of neurological immune-mediated disorders. Trimming left V 5 bases short and J 0 bases short, with 12 bases between. Germline CDR1 and CDR2: SGHRS and YFSETQ. The CDR3 has 14 amino acids. Via MiXCR, TCRdb re-called the 5' RACE reads, giving one row per CDR3 protein. The sample holds over 35,000 distinct CDR3 sequences, 12% seen once. The receptor was derived from a female donor in good health. Sequencing input: PBMCs. The J gene is TRBJ2-7, the V gene TRBV5-1; D is uncertain. CDR3 protein: CASRWTASSYEQYF. In nucleotides, the CDR3 is TGCGCCAGCAGATGGACGGCGAGCTCCTACGAGCAGTACTTC.